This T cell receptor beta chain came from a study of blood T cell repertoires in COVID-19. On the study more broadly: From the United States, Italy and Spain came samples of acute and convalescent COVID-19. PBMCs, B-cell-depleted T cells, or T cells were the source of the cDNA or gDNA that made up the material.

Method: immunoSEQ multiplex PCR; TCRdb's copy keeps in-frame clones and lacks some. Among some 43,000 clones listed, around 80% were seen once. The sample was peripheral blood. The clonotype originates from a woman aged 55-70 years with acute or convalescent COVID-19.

CDR3 bases: TGCAGCGTTGATGGCGATACAGCTTCCTACAATGAGCAGTTCTTC. Protein: CSVDGDTASYNEQFF. The chain combines TRBV29-1 with TRBJ2-1; no firm D call. The CDR3 contains 15 residues. V was clipped by 3 bases and J by 1 base, with 13 bases between them. CDR1 SQVTM and CDR2 ANQGSEA come from the germline V gene.